A selection of T cell receptor beta chains follows, all from one sample in a study of shared clonotypes between healthy human individuals. Profiling relied on immunoSEQ multiplex PCR, and the TCRdb table lists in-frame clones only, not all of them. The sample shows about 1.5 million clones, roughly 98% of them seen only once. The sequenced sample consisted of naive CD4+ T cells sorted from blood. The receptor set was obtained from a man aged 25-45 years in good health. Both conserved end residues are part of each CDR3. A D gene is named only where the DNA matches it firmly. Not every row has a clone size; where given, it reads once, few, many or a size class.

d_gene,j_gene,v_gene,abundance,CDR3aa,CDR3nt
.,TRBJ1-2,TRBV28,.,CASSLSGTEANYGYTF,TGTGCCAGCAGTTTGAGTGGGACTGAAGCTAACTATGGCTACACCTTC
.,TRBJ2-2,TRBV11-3,.,CASSLGTTNTGELFF,TGTGCCAGCAGCTTAGGGACTACGAACACCGGGGAGCTGTTTTTT
TRBD1,TRBJ2-1,TRBV7-9,.,CASSFGRTGGDEQFF,TGTGCCAGCAGCTTCGGTAGAACAGGGGGCGATGAGCAGTTCTTC
.,TRBJ2-2,TRBV18,.,CASSPRGARTGELFF,TGTGCCAGCTCACCACGGGGGGCGCGGACCGGGGAGCTGTTTTTT
.,TRBJ2-2,TRBV6-4,.,CASSDSTGGPTNTGELFF,TGTGCCAGCAGTGACTCGACTGGGGGACCCACGAACACCGGGGAGCTGTTTTTT
TRBD1,TRBJ2-1,TRBV5-1,.,CASSPWTGGYNEQFF,TGCGCCAGCAGCCCCTGGACAGGGGGTTACAATGAGCAGTTCTTC
TRBD1,TRBJ2-3,TRBV19,.,CASSERGLGRTDTQYF,TGTGCCAGTAGCGAGAGGGGGCTAGGCCGGACAGATACGCAGTATTTT
.,TRBJ1-1,TRBV15,.,CATSNIGMSDTEAFF,TGTGCCACCAGCAATATCGGCATGTCAGACACTGAAGCTTTCTTT
TRBD1,TRBJ2-1,TRBV2,.,CASSAGQGRGDEQFF,TGTGCCAGCAGCGCGGGACAGGGAAGGGGTGATGAGCAGTTCTTC
.,TRBJ1-1,TRBV11-1,.,CASSPTGNTEAFF,TGTGCCAGCAGCCCGACAGGGAACACTGAAGCTTTCTTT
.,TRBJ2-7,TRBV15,.,CATSRGRISYEQYF,TGTGCCACCAGCAGGGGTAGGATCTCCTACGAGCAGTACTTC
TRBD2,TRBJ2-1,TRBV29-1,.,CSGGLARDEQFF,TGCAGCGGCGGACTAGCGAGGGATGAGCAGTTCTTC
TRBD2,TRBJ2-2,TRBV10-1,.,CASSTSGGTGELFF,TGCGCCAGCAGTACTAGCGGAGGCACCGGGGAGCTGTTTTTT
TRBD1,TRBJ1-5,TRBV2,.,CASRRDRGRNQPQHF,TGTGCCAGCAGGAGGGACAGGGGGCGAAATCAGCCCCAGCATTTT
.,TRBJ1-1,TRBV30,.,CAWSDSKDPEAFF,TGTGCCTGGAGTGACAGTAAAGACCCTGAAGCTTTCTTT
.,TRBJ2-7,TRBV7-9,.,CASSLKDEQYF,TGTGCCAGCAGCCTAAAGGACGAGCAGTACTTC
TRBD1,TRBJ2-2,TRBV5-1,once,CASSIPIGTGGLVAGELFF,TGCGCCAGCAGCATTCCGATTGGGACAGGGGGCTTAGTGGCCGGGGAGCTGTTTTTT
.,TRBJ2-2,TRBV7-9,.,CASRTTGQGELFF,TGTGCCAGCAGGACAACCGGGCAGGGAGAGCTGTTTTTT
.,TRBJ2-5,TRBV5-5,.,CASSLQQWVETQYF,TGTGCCAGCAGCTTACAACAGTGGGTTGAGACCCAGTACTTC
.,TRBJ2-5,TRBV7-9,.,CASSRSGGETQYF,TGTGCCAGCAGCCGTAGTGGGGGAGAGACCCAGTACTTC
.,TRBJ2-5,TRBV7-6,.,CASSPAARRLGTQYF,TGTGCCAGCAGCCCCGCGGCCCGTCGCCTCGGGACCCAGTACTTC
.,TRBJ1-1,TRBV5-4,.,CASSLAGQRNTEAFF,TGTGCCAGCAGCTTGGCCGGACAGAGGAACACTGAAGCTTTCTTT
.,TRBJ2-2,TRBV19,.,CASSIIGAGELFF,TGTGCCAGTAGTATTATTGGGGCCGGGGAGCTGTTTTTT
.,TRBJ2-3,TRBV19,once,CASSIFASTDTQYF,TGTGCCAGTAGTATTTTCGCTAGCACAGATACGCAGTATTTT
TRBD2,TRBJ2-1,TRBV5-1,.,CASSLSGSGVGGEQFF,TGCGCCAGCAGCTTGAGCGGGAGTGGGGTAGGGGGTGAGCAGTTCTTC
.,TRBJ2-2,TRBV5-5,.,CASSFVRGNTGELFF,TGTGCCAGCAGCTTCGTCAGGGGGAACACCGGGGAGCTGTTTTTT
.,TRBJ2-3,TRBV5-6,.,CASTRGRGITDTQYF,TGTGCCAGCACCCGCGGGCGGGGAATCACAGATACGCAGTATTTT
TRBD1,TRBJ2-7,TRBV18,.,CASSPTPQGAGTYEQYF,TGTGCCAGCTCACCGACACCACAGGGGGCTGGGACCTACGAGCAGTACTTC
.,TRBJ2-7,TRBV10-3,.,CAISESVTGPQYF,TGTGCCATCAGTGAGTCGGTGACAGGCCCGCAGTACTTC
.,TRBJ2-3,TRBV6-1,.,CASSRTTDTQYF,TGTGCCAGCAGTAGAACCACAGATACGCAGTATTTT
.,TRBJ2-1,TRBV10-2,.,CASRELPSYNEQFF,TGCGCCAGCAGGGAGCTGCCATCCTACAATGAGCAGTTCTTC
TRBD1,TRBJ1-1,TRBV7-6,.,CASSSRGGNGAFF,TGTGCCAGCAGCAGCAGGGGGGGGAATGGAGCTTTCTTT
.,TRBJ1-2,TRBV7-2,.,CASSFIAGNYGYTF,TGTGCCAGCAGCTTTATAGCGGGTAACTATGGCTACACCTTC
TRBD1,TRBJ1-5,TRBV28,.,CASSFGQGRGRPQHF,TGTGCCAGCAGTTTTGGACAGGGCCGAGGACGGCCCCAGCATTTT
.,TRBJ1-3,TRBV19,.,CASRISGNSGNTIYF,TGTGCCAGTAGGATATCAGGAAACTCTGGAAACACCATATATTTT
.,TRBJ1-5,TRBV9,.,CASSPQEYSNQPQHF,TGTGCCAGCAGCCCTCAAGAATATAGCAATCAGCCCCAGCATTTT
.,TRBJ2-5,TRBV18,.,CASSPWTVKQETQYF,TGTGCCAGCTCACCCTGGACGGTTAAGCAAGAGACCCAGTACTTC
.,TRBJ2-5,TRBV6-5,.,CASIRAGGETQYF,TGTGCCAGCATCCGAGCCGGTGGAGAGACCCAGTACTTC
TRBD2,TRBJ2-7,TRBV5-1,.,CASSSTSGLSYEQYF,TGCGCCAGCAGCTCGACTAGCGGGCTTTCCTACGAGCAGTACTTC
.,TRBJ2-2,TRBV30,.,CAWSFGGQNGELFF,TGTGCCTGGAGTTTCGGGGGGCAGAACGGGGAGCTGTTTTTT
.,TRBJ2-7,TRBV2,.,CASLPQGLSYEQYF,TGTGCCAGCCTCCCCCAGGGACTCTCCTACGAGCAGTACTTC
.,TRBJ2-1,TRBV11-1,.,CASSFMEGIFYNEQFF,TGTGCCAGCAGCTTCATGGAGGGGATCTTCTACAATGAGCAGTTCTTC
.,TRBJ2-3,TRBV7-3,.,CASSGAGQSTDTQYF,TGTGCCAGCAGCGGGGCGGGCCAAAGCACAGATACGCAGTATTTT
.,TRBJ1-4,TRBV28,.,CASSLDGANEKLFF,TGTGCCAGCAGTTTGGACGGGGCTAATGAAAAACTGTTTTTT
TRBD1,TRBJ2-5,TRBV5-6,.,CASSLGVGTEQETQYF,TGTGCCAGCAGCTTGGGGGTCGGGACAGAGCAAGAGACCCAGTACTTC